The entry below gives a single TCR beta chain sequence along with its context. No antigen is known for it. The sample holds no much larger clone one base away, and base qualities are not on file. The CDR3 regions of human TCRbeta chains were analyzed by immunosequencing. The published analysis was carried out like this. TCRs in the repertoires were matched against a reference library of SARS-CoV-2-specific TCRs that had been generated with the MIRA antigen-specificity platform. Breadth meant the fraction of unique TCRs that were SARS-CoV-2-associated, whereas depth meant the fraction of total T cells that were SARS-CoV-2-associated. Using the MIRA data, each spike-specific TCR was assigned both to the spike region to which the TCR was reactive and to a CD4 or CD8 class. Log10-transformed breadth and depth values were compared by one-way ANOVA with Sidak's multiple comparisons tests. What TCRdb holds here is the immuneACCESS table cut down to in-frame rearrangements. Part of the clones is not present; checked against another copy, under half of the missing clones reflect an unresolved V gene, and the others are unexplained. V and J calls and clone size are given by that table; D and trimming were obtained from the DNA. Counted in this sample were some 120,000 clones; roughly nine tenths of them appeared once. The ten biggest clones cover roughly 7.4% of the sample.

What the time point label conveys for this sample: baseline before first vaccination. Vaccinee samples came from UK trials COV001 and COV002, including a single-blind randomized controlled phase 2/3 trial of AZD1222 (ChAdOx1 nCoV-19) in healthy adults. Trial participant PBMC samples were collected at day 0 and day 28 after the second dose for TCRbeta chain sequencing. The sample belongs to a study of T cell responses to AZD1222 COVID-19 vaccine (dated by TCRdb to the early 2020s). The study in broad terms: AZD1222 recipients whose second dose came at about 4 weeks and those whose second dose came at about 12 weeks were combined into one group, since spike-specific TCR depth and breadth did not differ between the two schedules. Enrollment into the trials was organized by age into subgroups of 18-55, 56-69 and 70-plus years, and those subgroups contained about 160, 30 and 59 TCR-sequenced participants, respectively. TCR sequencing covered roughly 230 trial participants: 207 given two doses of AZD1222 and about 26 given two doses of MenACWY control vaccine.

What the study reported, not specific to this receptor: Only a handful of AZD1222 recipients were SARS-CoV-2 seropositive at baseline, limiting conclusions about previously exposed vaccinees. In the small 56-69-year group, the increase in depth fell short of significance, most likely because of low power. Because no day 14 peak-response samples were available, the repertoires could be characterized only after the peak T cell response. The whole spike protein was spanned by vaccine-associated CD4 TCRs, and dominant responses were seen in regions 160-218 and 743-854. A significant rise in spike-specific TCR breadth and depth was observed after two AZD1222 doses relative to day 0 and relative to MenACWY recipients. Most participants were white British and females outnumbered males, and the authors suggested that clonal diversity may have been underestimated. Nearly half of unique spike-specific TCRs reportedly recognized epitopes outside regions mutated in the B.1.351 and B.1.1.7 variants.

Per the germline V gene, SGHRS is the CDR1 and YFSETQ is the CDR2. The V end gives up 1 base and the J end 0 bases, leaving 7 bases in the junction not matched to a gene. Reading from cysteine to phenylalanine, the CDR3 counts 18 amino acids. The kept DNA is CDR3 alone, 54 bases in frame from the first base. The TCR comes from an adult in good health. The V and J segments used are TRBV5-1 and TRBJ2-7, with 13 junctional bases fitting TRBD2. This specimen was peripheral blood, taken on day 0 of AZD1222 vaccination. The nucleotide sequence reads TGCGCCAGCAGCTTGCTTGGACTAGCGGGAGAGAGCTCCTACGAGCAGTACTTC. Its protein reads: CASSLLGLAGESSYEQYF.